There are many counts of the clone carrying this T cell receptor (beta chain). What it binds is not known. This sample was included in a study of Graves' ophthalmopathy and Graves' hyperthyroidism. Findings and caveats of the study: Blood also carried most expanded thyroid clonotypes exceeding 0.001 frequency.

Amplification of the TCR beta CDR3 regions used RNA transcripts (as template). First-round RT-PCR with HTBI primers preceded a second-round multiplex PCR. MiXCR, run by TCRdb on the multiplex PCR reads, gives a single entry per CDR3 protein. Of over 150,000 distinct CDR3 sequences detected, over 35% appear once; the ten largest clones hold about 6%. Sequencing input: peripheral blood. This TCR was sampled from a woman aged 40-49 years with Graves' ophthalmopathy.

CDR3 coding DNA: TGTGCCAGCAGTTTAGGGACTAGCGGTCCCTACGAGCAGTACTTC. It specifies CASSLGTSGPYEQYF. The chain has TRBV27 and TRBJ2-7; 11 positions match TRBD2. Losses at the gene ends were 2 bases for V and 2 bases for J; bases not matched to a gene: 2. The CDR3 sequence is 15 residues long. The germline CDR1 and CDR2 sequences are MNHEY and SMNVEV (reference sequence).